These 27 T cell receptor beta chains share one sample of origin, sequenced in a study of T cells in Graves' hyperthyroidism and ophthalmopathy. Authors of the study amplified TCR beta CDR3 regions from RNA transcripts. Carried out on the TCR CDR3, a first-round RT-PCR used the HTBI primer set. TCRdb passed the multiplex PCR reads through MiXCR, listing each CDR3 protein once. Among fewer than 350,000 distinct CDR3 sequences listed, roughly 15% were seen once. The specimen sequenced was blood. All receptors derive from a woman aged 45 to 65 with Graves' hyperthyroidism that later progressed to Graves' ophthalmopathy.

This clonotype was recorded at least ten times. The CDR3 region is CASSLVPWEQYF. In DNA form, the CDR3 reads TGTGCCAGCAGCTTAGTCCCGTGGGAGCAGTACTTC. The V and J genes are TRBV7-8 and TRBJ2-7; D call uncertain. This CDR3 contains 12 residues. Germline V CDR1 and CDR2: SGHVS, FQNEAQ. Trimming took 1 base from V and 7 from J, leaving 8 bases between them.

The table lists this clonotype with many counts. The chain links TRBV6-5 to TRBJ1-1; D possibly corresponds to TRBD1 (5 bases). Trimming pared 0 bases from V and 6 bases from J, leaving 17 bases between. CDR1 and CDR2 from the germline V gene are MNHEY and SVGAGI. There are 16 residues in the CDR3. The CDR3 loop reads CASSYSRSYRGAEAFF. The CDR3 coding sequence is TGTGCCAGCAGTTACTCCCGGTCGTATCGGGGGGCTGAAGCTTTCTTT.

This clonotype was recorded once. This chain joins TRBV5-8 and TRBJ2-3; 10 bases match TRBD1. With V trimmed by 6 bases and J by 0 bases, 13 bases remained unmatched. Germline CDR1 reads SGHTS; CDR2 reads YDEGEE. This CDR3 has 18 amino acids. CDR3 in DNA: TGTGCCAGCACCTTATCTGGGGGACAGGGGTCTAGCACAGATACGCAGTATTTT. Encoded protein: CASTLSGGQGSSTDTQYF.

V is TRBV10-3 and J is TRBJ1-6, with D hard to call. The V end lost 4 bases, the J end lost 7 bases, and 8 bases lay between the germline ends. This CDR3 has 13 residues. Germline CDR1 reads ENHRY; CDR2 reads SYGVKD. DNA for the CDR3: TGTGCCATCAGTGGGGAGGAGAATTCACCCCTCCACTTT. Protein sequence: CAISGEENSPLHF.

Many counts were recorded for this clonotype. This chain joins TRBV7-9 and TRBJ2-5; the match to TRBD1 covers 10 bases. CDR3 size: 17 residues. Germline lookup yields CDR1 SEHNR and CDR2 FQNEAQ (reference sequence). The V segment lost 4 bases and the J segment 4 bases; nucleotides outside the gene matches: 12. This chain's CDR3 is CASSYGTGAYVGETQYF. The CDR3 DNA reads TGTGCCAGCAGCTACGGGACAGGGGCATATGTGGGAGAGACCCAGTACTTC.

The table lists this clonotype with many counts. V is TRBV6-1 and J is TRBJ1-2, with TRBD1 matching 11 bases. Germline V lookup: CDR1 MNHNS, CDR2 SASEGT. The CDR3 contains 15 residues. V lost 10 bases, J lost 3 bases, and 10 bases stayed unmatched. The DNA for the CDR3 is TGTGCCACCCTACCACGGACAGGGGGCGACTATGGCTACACCTTC. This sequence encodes CATLPRTGGDYGYTF.

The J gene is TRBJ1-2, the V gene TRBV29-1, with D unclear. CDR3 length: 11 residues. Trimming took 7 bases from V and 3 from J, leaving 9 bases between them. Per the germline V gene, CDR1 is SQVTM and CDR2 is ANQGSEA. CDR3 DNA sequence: TGCAGCGGGAGAGGATACTATGGCTACACCTTC. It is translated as CSGRGYYGYTF. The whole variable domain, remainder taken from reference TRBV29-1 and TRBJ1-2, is SAVISQKPSRDICQRGTSLTIQCQVDSQVTMMFWYRQQPGQSLTLIATANQGSEATYESGFVIDKFPISRPNLTFSTLTVSNMSPEDSSIYLCSGRGYYGYTFGSGTRLTVV.

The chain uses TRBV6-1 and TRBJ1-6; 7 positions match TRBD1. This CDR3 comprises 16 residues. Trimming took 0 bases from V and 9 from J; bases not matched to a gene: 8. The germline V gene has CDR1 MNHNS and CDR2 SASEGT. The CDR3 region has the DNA TGTGCCAGCAGTGAAGCGCTCACAGGGGCGCGTTCACCCCTCCACTTT. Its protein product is CASSEALTGARSPLHF.

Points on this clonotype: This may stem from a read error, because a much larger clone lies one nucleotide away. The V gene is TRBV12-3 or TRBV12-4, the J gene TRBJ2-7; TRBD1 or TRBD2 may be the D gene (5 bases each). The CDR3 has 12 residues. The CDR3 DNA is TGTACCAGCACCTCGAGGGGCTACGAGCAGTACTTC. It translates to CTSTSRGYEQYF.

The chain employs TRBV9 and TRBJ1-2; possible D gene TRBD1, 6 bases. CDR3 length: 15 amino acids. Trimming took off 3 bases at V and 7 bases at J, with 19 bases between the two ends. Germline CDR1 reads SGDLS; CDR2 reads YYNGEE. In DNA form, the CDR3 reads TGTGCCAGCAGCGCATCACACAGGGAGGGGGGTGGCTACACCTTC. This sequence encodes CASSASHREGGGYTF.

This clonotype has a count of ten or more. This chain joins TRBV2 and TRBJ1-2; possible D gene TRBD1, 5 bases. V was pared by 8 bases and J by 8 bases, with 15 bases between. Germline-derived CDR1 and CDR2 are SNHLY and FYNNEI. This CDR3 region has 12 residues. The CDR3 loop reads CASEGPAWGYTF. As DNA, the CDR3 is TGTGCCAGCGAGGGGCCGGCATGGGGCTACACCTTC. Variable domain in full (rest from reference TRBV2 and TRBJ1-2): EPEVTQTPSHQVTQMGQEVILRCVPISNHLYFYWYRQILGQKVEFLVSFYNNEISEKSEIFDDQFSVERPDGSNFTLKIRSTKLEDSAMYFCASEGPAWGYTFGSGTRLTVV.

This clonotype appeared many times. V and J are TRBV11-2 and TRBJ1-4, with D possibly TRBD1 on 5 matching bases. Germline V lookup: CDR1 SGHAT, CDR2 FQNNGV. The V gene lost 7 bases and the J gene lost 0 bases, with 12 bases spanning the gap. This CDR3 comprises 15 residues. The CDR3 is CASTIGTSTNEKLFF. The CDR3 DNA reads TGTGCCAGCACCATAGGGACTTCAACTAATGAAAAACTGTTTTTT.

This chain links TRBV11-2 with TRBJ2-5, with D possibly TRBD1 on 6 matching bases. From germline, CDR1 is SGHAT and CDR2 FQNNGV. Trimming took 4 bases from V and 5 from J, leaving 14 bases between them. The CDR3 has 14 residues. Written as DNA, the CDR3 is TGTGCCAGCAGCTCAATAGGGGGTGAGGAGACCCAGTACTTC. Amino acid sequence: CASSSIGGEETQYF.

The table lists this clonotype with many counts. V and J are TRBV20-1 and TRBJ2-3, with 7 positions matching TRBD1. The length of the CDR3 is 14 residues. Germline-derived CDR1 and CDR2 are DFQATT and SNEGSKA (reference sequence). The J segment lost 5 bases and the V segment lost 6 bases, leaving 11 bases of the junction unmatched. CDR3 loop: CSAQLSGQIDTQYF. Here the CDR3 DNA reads TGCAGTGCACAACTCTCGGGACAGATAGATACGCAGTATTTT.

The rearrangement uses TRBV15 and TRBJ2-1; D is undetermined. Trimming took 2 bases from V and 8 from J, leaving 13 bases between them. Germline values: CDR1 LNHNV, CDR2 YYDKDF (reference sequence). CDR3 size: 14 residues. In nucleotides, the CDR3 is TGTGCCACCAGCAGACTCCCGACCACGGATGAGCAGTTCTTC. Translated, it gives CATSRLPTTDEQFF.

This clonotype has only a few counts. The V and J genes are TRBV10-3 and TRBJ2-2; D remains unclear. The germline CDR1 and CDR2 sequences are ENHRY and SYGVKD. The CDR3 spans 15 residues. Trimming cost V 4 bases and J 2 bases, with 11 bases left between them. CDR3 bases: TGTGCCATCAGTGGGAAATACAGCAACACCGGGGAGCTGTTTTTT. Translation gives CAISGKYSNTGELFF.

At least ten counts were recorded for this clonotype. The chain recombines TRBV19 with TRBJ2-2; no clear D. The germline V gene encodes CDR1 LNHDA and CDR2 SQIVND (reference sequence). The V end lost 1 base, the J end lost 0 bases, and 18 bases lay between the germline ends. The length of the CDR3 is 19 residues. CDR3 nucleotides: TGTGCCAGTAGTATAGGTCCCGACCGCCAAGCTGCGAACACCGGGGAGCTGTTTTTT. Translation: CASSIGPDRQAANTGELFF.

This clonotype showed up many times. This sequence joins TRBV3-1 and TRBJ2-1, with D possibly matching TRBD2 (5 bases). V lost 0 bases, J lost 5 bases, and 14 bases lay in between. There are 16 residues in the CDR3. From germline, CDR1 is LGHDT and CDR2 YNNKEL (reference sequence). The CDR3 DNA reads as TGTGCCAGCAGCCAAGAGCAGTGGGAGCTTGACAATGAGCAGTTCTTC. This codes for CASSQEQWELDNEQFF.

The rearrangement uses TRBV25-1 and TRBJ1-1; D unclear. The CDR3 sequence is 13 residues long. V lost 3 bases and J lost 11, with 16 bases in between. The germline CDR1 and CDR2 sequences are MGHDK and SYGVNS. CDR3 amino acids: CASSDGRRVKAFF. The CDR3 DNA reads TGTGCCAGCAGTGATGGACGGAGGGTGAAGGCTTTCTTT.

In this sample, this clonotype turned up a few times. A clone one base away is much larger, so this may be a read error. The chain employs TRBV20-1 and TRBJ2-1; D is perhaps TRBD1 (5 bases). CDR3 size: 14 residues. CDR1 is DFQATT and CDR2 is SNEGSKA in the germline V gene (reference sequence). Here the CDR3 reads CGASPSGFYNEQFF. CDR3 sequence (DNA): TGCGGTGCTAGTCCCTCAGGGTTCTACAATGAGCAGTTCTTC.

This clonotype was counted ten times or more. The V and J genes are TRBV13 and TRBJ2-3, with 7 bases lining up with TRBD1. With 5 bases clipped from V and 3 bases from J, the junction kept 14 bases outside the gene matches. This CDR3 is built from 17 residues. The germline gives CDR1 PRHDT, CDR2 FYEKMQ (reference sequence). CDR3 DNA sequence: TGTGCCAGCAGCGCGCTACAGGGGACCTCACGGACAGATACGCAGTATTTT. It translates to CASSALQGTSRTDTQYF.

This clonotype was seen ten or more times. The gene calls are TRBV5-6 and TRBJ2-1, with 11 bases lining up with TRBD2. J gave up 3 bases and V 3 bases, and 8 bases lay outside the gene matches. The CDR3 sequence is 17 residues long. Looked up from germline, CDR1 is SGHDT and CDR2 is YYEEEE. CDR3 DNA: TGTGCCAGCAGCTCTTACATACTAGCGGGAGACTACAATGAGCAGTTCTTC. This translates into CASSSYILAGDYNEQFF.

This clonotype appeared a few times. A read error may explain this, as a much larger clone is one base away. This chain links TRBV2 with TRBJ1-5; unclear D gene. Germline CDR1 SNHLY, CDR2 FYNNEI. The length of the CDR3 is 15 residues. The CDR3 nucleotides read TGTGCCAGCACCACGGAAGCCGCTAGCAATCAGCCCCTGCATTTT. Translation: CASTTEAASNQPLHF.

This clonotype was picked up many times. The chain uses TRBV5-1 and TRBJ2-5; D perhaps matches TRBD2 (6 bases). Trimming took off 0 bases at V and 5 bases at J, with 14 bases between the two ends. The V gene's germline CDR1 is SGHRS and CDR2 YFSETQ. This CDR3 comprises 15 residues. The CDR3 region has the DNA TGCGCCAGCAGCTTGGAAAGGGAGGTTTGGGAGACCCAGTACTTC. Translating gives CASSLEREVWETQYF.

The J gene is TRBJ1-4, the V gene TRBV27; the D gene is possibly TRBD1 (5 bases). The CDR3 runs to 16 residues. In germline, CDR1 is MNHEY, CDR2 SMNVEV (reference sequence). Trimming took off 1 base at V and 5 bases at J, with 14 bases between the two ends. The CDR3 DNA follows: TGTGCCAGCAGTTTATATCGTTGGGGCGCGAATGAAAAACTGTTTTTT. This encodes CASSLYRWGANEKLFF.

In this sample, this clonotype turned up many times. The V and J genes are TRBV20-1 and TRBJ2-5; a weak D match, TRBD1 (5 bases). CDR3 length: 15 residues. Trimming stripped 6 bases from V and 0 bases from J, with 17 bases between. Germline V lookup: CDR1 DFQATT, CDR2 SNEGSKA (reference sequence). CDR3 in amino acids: CSALNAQAYQETQYF. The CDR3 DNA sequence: TGCAGTGCCCTAAATGCACAGGCGTACCAAGAGACCCAGTACTTC.

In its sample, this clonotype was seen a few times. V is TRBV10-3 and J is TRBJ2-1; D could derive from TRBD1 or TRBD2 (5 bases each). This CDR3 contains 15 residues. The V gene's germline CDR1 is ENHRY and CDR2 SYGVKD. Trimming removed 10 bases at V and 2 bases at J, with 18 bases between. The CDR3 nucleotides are TGTGCCACGGGGACCTTAGTGGGGGCCTACAATGAGCAGTTCTTC. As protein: CATGTLVGAYNEQFF.